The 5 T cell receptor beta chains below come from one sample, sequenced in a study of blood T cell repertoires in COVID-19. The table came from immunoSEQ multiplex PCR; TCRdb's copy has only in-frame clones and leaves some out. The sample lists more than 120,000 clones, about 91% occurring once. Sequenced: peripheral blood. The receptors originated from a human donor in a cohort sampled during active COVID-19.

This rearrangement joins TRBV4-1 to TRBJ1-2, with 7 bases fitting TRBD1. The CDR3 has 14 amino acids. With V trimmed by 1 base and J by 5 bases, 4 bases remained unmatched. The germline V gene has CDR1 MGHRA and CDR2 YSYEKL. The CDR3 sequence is CASSQAPGQYGYTF. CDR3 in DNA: TGCGCCAGCAGCCAAGCTCCGGGACAGTATGGCTACACCTTC.

The CDR3, as DNA: TGTGCCAGCGACGGGCAGGGGGTGGGTCAGCCCCAGCATTTT. This translates into CASDGQGVGQPQHF. The rearrangement uses TRBV2 and TRBJ1-5; 7 bases are shared with TRBD1. This CDR3 has 14 residues. Trimming at V came to 8 bases and at J to 6 bases, leaving 10 bases not matched to a gene. The V gene's germline CDR1 is SNHLY and CDR2 FYNNEI. The full variable domain, completed using reference TRBV2 and TRBJ1-5, is EPEVTQTPSHQVTQMGQEVILRCVPISNHLYFYWYRQILGQKVEFLVSFYNNEISEKSEIFDDQFSVERPDGSNFTLKIRSTKLEDSAMYFCASDGQGVGQPQHFGDGTRLSIL.

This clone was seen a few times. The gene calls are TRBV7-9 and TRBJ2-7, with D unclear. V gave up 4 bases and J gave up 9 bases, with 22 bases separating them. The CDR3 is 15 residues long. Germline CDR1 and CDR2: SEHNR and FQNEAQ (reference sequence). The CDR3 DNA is TGTGCCAGCAGCTCCCCGTCCCCTGTCGTCGAGTGGCAGTACTTC. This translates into CASSSPSPVVEWQYF.

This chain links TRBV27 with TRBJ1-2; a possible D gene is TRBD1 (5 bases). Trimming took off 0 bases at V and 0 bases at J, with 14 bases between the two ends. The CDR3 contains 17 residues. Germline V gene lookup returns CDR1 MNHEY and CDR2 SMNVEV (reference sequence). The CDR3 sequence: CASSLSSWAGPNYGYTF. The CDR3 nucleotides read TGTGCCAGCAGTTTATCTTCATGGGCAGGGCCTAACTATGGCTACACCTTC.

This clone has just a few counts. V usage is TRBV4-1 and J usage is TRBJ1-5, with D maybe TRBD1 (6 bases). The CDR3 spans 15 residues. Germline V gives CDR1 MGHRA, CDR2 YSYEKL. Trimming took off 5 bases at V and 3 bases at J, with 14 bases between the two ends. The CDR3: CASSSYGTLNQPQHF. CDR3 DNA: TGCGCCAGCAGCTCTTACGGGACACTCAATCAGCCCCAGCATTTT.